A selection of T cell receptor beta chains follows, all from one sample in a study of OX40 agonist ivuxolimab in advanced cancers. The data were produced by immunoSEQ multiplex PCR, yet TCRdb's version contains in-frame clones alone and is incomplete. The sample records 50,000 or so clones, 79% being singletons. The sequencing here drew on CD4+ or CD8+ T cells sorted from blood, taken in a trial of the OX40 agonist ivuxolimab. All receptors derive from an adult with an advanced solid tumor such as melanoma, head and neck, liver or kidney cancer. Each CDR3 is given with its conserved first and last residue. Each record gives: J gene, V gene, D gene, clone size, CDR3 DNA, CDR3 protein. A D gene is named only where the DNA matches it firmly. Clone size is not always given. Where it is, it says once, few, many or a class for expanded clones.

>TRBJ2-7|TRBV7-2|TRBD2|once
TGTGCCAGCAGCCAACTAGCGGGAGCAGGGGAGCAGTACTTC
CASSQLAGAGEQYF
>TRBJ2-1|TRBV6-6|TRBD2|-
TGTGCCAGCAGACCGGGACTAGCGACATACAATGAGCAGTTCTTC
CASRPGLATYNEQFF
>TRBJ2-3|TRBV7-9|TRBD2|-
TGTGCCAGCAGCTTAACCCCGACTAGCGGGGGCACAGATACGCAGTATTTT
CASSLTPTSGGTDTQYF
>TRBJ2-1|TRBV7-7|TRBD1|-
TGTGCTAGCAGCTTAGGGGACAGGGGGGGTCATGAGCAGTTCTTC
CASSLGDRGGHEQFF
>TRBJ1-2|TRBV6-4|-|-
TGTGCCAGCAGTGACTCGACAAACAGAAAGGATGGCTACACCTTC
CASSDSTNRKDGYTF
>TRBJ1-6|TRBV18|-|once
TGTGCCAGCTCACTTTATGACGGCGGACACACACCCCTCCACTTT
CASSLYDGGHTPLHF
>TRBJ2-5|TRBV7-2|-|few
TGTGCCAGCAGCTATTCTAGCATCGAGACCCAGTACTTC
CASSYSSIETQYF
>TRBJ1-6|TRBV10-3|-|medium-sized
TGTGCCATCAGTGCCAGGGAAAGCTCCTATAATTCACCCCTCCACTTT
CAISARESSYNSPLHF
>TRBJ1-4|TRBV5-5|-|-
TGTGCCAGCAGCTCAAGCTACCGGGACGCGGGCGGACAAGAAAAACTGTTTTTT
CASSSSYRDAGGQEKLFF
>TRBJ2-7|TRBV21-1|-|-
TGTGCCAGCAGCAGGACTAGCGGGGGGGCATACGAGCAGTACTTC
CASSRTSGGAYEQYF
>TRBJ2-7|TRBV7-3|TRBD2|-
TGTGCCAGCAGCTTAGGGACTAATGATCCCAAGCAGTACTTC
CASSLGTNDPKQYF
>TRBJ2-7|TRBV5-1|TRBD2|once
TGCGCCAGCAGCAACCCGAGCGCTTCCGGGACTAGAAGTTACTACGAGCAGTACTTC
CASSNPSASGTRSYYEQYF
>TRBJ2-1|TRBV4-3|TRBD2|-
TGCGCCAGCAGCCAAGTAGGCGGGGGGGCCGTTGAGCAGTTCTTC
CASSQVGGGAVEQFF
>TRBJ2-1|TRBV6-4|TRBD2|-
TGTGCCAGCAGTCGAGCGATGGGGGGGATTAATGAGCAGTTCTTC
CASSRAMGGINEQFF
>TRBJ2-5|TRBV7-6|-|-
TGTGCCAGCAGCTTGCCGGATCAAGAGACCCAGTACTTC
CASSLPDQETQYF
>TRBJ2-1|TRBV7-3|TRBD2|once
TGTGCCAGCAGCTTAACCCCCGGGGGGGATGAGCAGTTCTTC
CASSLTPGGDEQFF
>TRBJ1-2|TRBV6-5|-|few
TGTGCCAGCAGTTACTCGATCTCTTCAGCTAACTATGGCTACACCTTC
CASSYSISSANYGYTF
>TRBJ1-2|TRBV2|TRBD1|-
TGTGCCAGCAGTGGGGACAGGAACTATGGCTACACCTTC
CASSGDRNYGYTF
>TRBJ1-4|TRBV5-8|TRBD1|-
TGTGCCAGCAGCTGGGGGGACAGGGGGCCTTATGGTGAAAAACTGTTTTTT
CASSWGDRGPYGEKLFF
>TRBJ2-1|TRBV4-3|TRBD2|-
TGCGCCAGCAGCCGATCAAGCGGGAGGACCAACAATGAGCAGTTCTTC
CASSRSSGRTNNEQFF
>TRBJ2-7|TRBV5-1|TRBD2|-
TGCGCCAGCAGCCGGCGAGCGGGAAGCTCCTACGAGCAGTACTTC
CASSRRAGSSYEQYF
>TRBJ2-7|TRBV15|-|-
TGTGCCACCAGCAGACCGGACAGCACCTACGAGCAGTACTTC
CATSRPDSTYEQYF
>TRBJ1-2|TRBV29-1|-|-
TGCAGCGTTGAATCCTCAATTTATGGCTACACCTTC
CSVESSIYGYTF
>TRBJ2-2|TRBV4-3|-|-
TGCGCCAGCAGCCAAGATACTGGGTACACCGGGGAGCTGTTTTTT
CASSQDTGYTGELFF
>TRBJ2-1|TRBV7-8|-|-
TGTGCCAGCAGCTTAAGAGCGCCGAGCTCCTACAATGAGCAGTTCTTC
CASSLRAPSSYNEQFF
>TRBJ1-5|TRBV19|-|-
TGTGCCAGTCGCCGGGGTTTGGGGGGCGAAATTAGCAATCAGCCCCAGCATTTT
CASRRGLGGEISNQPQHF
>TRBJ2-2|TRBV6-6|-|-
TGTGCCAGCCGGCTAGGGTTCACCGGGGAGCTGTTTTTT
CASRLGFTGELFF
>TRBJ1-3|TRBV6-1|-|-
TGTGCCAGTATTAGACAGGCTGCACACACCATATATTTT
CASIRQAAHTIYF
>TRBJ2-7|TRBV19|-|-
TGTGCCAGTAGTCCGGGGCGACTACTCTACGAGCAGTACTTC
CASSPGRLLYEQYF
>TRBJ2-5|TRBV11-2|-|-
TGTGCCAGCAGCCCCATGGGGAGAGAGGAGACCCAGTACTTC
CASSPMGREETQYF
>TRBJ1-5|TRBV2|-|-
TGTGCCAGCAGTGAAGAAGGGTCCAGCAATCAGCCCCAGCATTTT
CASSEEGSSNQPQHF
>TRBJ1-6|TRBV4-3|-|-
TGCGCCAGCAGCAGGGTAGATAATTCACCCCTCCACTTT
CASSRVDNSPLHF
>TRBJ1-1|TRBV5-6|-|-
TGTGCCAGCAGCCCTTGGGGGAGCCCCATGAACACTGAAGCTTTCTTT
CASSPWGSPMNTEAFF
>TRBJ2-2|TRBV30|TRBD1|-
TGTGCCTGGAAGGGACAGGGAAACACCGGGGAGCTGTTTTTT
CAWKGQGNTGELFF
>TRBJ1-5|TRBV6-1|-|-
TGTGCCAGCAGGAAGGGGGGTGATCAGCCCCAGCATTTT
CASRKGGDQPQHF
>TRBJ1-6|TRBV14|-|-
TGTGCCAGCAGCTACTCCATGAATTCACCCCTCCACTTT
CASSYSMNSPLHF
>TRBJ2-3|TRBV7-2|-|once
TGTGCCAGCAGCCCAATCCGGGGGAGCACAGATACGCAGTATTTT
CASSPIRGSTDTQYF
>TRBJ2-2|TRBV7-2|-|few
TGTGCCAGCAGTCCGTTAGGGGGGGGCACCGGGGAGCTGTTTTTT
CASSPLGGGTGELFF
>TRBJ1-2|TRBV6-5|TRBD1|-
TGTGCCAGCAGTCTACAGGGGGGAGCCTTCTATGGCTACACCTTC
CASSLQGGAFYGYTF
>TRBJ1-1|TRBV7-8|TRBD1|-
TGTGCCAGCAGCCCGGAGGTGGACAGGGAAGCTTTCTTT
CASSPEVDREAFF
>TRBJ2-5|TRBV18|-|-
TGTGCCAGCTCACCAATGGAGGGGGCAGTCCAAGAGACCCAGTACTTC
CASSPMEGAVQETQYF